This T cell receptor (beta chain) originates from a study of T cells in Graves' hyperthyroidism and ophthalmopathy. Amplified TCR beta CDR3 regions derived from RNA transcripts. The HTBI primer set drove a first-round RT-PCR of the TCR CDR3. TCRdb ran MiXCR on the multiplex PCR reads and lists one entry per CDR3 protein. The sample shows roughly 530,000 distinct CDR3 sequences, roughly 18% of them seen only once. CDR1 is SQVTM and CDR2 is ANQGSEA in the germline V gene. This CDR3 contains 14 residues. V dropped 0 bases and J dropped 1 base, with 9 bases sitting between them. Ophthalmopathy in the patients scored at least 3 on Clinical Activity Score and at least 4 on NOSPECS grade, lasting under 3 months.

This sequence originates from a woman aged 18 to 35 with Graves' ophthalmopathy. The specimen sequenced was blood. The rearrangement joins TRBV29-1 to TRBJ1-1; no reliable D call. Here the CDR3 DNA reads TGCAGCGTTGAAGATCTCCAGCCGAACACTGAAGCTTTCTTT. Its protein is CSVEDLQPNTEAFF.